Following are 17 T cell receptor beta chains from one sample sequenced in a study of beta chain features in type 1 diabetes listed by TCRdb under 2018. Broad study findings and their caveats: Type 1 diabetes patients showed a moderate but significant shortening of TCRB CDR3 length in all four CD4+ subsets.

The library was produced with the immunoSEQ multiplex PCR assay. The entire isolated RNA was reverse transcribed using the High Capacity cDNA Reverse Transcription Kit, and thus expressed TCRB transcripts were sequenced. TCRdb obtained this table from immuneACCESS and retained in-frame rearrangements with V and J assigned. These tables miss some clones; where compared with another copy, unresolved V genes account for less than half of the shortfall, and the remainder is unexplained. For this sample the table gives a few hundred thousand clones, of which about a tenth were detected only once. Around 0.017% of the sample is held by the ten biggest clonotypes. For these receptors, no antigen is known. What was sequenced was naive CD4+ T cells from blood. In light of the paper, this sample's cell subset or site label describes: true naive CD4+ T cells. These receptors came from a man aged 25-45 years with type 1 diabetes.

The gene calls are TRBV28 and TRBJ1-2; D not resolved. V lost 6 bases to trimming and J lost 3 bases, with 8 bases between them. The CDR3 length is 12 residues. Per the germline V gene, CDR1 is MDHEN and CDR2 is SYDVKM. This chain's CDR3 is CASSPSDYGYTF. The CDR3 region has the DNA TGTGCCAGCAGCCCCAGCGACTATGGCTACACCTTC.

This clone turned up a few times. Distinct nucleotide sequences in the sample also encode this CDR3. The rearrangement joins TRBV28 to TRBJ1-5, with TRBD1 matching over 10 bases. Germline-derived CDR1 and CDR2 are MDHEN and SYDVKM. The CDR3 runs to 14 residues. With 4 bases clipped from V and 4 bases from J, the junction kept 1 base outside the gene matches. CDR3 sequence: CASSSGQGNQPQHF. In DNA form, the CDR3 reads TGTGCCAGCAGTTCGGGACAGGGGAATCAGCCCCAGCATTTT.

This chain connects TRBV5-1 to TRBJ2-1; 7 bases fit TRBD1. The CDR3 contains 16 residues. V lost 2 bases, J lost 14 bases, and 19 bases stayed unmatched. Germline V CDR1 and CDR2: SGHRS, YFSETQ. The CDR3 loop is CASSFELSTLGQYKFF. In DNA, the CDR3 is TGCGCCAGCAGCTTTGAATTGAGTACCTTGGGACAGTATAAGTTCTTC.

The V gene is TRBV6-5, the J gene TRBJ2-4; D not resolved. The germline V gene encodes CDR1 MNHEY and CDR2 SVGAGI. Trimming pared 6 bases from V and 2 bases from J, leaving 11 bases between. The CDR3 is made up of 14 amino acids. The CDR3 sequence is CASRGVGTKNIQYF. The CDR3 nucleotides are TGTGCCAGCAGAGGAGTAGGAACCAAAAACATTCAGTACTTC.

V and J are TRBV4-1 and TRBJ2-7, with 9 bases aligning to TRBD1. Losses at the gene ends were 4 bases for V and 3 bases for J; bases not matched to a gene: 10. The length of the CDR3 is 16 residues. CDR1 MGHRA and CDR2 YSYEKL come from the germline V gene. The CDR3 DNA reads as TGCGCCAGCAGCCCAGGTGGCGGACAGGGGCTCTACGAGCAGTACTTC. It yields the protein CASSPGGGQGLYEQYF.

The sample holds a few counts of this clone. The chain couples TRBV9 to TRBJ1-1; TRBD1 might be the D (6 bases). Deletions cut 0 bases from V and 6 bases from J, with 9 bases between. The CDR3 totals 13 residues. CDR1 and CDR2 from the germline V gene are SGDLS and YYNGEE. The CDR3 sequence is CASSVVGAAEAFF. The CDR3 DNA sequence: TGTGCCAGCAGCGTAGTGGGGGCCGCTGAAGCTTTCTTT.

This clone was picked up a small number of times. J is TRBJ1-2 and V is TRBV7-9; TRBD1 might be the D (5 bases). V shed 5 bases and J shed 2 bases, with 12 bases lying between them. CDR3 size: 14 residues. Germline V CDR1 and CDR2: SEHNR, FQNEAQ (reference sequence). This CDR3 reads CASSLYQGNYGYTF. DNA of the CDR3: TGTGCCAGCAGCCTGTATCAGGGAAACTATGGCTACACCTTC.

CDR3 in amino acids: CASSLAGARDTEAFF. CDR3 bases: TGTGCCAGCAGTCTTGCAGGGGCGCGGGACACTGAAGCTTTCTTT. V and J are TRBV28 and TRBJ1-1, with D possibly being TRBD1 (6 bases). Trimming shortened V by 5 bases and J by 3 bases, and 16 bases separated the two germline ends. This CDR3 has 15 residues. Per the germline V gene, CDR1 is MDHEN and CDR2 is SYDVKM.

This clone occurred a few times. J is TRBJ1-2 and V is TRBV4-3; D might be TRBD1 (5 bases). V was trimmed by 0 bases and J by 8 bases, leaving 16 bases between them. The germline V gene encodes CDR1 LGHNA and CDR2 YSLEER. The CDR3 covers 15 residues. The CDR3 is CASSQDKWGAGGYTF. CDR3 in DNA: TGCGCCAGCAGCCAAGATAAGTGGGGCGCGGGGGGCTACACCTTC.

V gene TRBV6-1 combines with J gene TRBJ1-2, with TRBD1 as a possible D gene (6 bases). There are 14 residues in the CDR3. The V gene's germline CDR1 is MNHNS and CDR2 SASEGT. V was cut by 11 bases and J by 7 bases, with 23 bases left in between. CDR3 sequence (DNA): TGTGCCGCAGAGCCGGACAGTCGGGGTAGTGGCTACACCTTC. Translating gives CAAEPDSRGSGYTF.

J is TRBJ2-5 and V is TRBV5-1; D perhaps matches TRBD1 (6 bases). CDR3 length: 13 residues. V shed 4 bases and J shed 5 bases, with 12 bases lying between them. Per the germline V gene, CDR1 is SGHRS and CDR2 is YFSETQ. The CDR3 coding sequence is TGCGCCAGCAGCCGTACAGGGATCGAGACCCAGTACTTC. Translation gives CASSRTGIETQYF.

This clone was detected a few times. CDR3 bases: TGCGCCAGCAGCATTAGGACAGGGGGTCAGTACAATGAGCAGTTCTTC. As protein: CASSIRTGGQYNEQFF. The rearrangement links TRBV4-1 to TRBJ2-1, with 10 nucleotides matching TRBD1. J was trimmed by 4 bases and V by 5 bases; bases with no gene match: 8. Germline-derived CDR1 and CDR2 are MGHRA and YSYEKL. The CDR3 is made up of 16 amino acids.

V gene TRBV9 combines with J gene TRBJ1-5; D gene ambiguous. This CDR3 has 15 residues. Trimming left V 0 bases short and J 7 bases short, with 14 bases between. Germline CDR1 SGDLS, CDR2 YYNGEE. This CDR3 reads CASSVGPTIGQPQHF. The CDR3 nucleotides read TGTGCCAGCAGCGTAGGACCGACCATCGGGCAGCCCCAGCATTTT. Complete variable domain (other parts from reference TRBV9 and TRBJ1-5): DSGVTQTPKHLITATGQRVTLRCSPRSGDLSVYWYQQSLDQGLQFLIQYYNGEERAKGNILERFSAQQFPDLHSELNLSSLELGDSALYFCASSVGPTIGQPQHFGDGTRLSIL.

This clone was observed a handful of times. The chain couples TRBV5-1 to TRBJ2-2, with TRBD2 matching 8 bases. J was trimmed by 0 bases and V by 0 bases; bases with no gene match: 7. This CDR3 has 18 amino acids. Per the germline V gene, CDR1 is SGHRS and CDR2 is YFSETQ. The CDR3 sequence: CASSLVPAGDSNTGELFF. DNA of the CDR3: TGCGCCAGCAGCTTGGTGCCAGCGGGGGACTCGAACACCGGGGAGCTGTTTTTT.

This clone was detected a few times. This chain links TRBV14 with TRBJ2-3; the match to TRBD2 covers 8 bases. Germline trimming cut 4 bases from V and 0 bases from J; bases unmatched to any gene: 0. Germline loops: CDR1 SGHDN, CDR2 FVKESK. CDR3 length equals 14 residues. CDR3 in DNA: TGTGCCAGCAGCCGCGGGGGGAGCACAGATACGCAGTATTTT. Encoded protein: CASSRGGSTDTQYF.

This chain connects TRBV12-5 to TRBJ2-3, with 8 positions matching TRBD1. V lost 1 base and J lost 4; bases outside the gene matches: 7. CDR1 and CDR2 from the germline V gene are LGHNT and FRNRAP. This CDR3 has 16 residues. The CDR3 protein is CASGLGIAGGADTQYF. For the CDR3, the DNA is TGTGCTAGTGGTTTGGGAATTGCAGGGGGCGCAGATACGCAGTATTTT.

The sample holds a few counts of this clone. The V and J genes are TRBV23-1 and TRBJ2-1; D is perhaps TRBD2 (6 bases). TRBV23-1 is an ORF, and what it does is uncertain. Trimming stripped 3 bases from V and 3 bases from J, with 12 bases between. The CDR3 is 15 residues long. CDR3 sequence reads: CASSHGGEFYNEQFF. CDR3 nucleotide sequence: TGCGCCAGCAGTCATGGCGGGGAATTCTACAATGAGCAGTTCTTC.